The rows below give T cell receptor beta chains drawn from one sample of a study of cytomegalovirus exposure and HLA in healthy donors. TCRdb's copy holds only in-frame clones and misses some; the assay was immunoSEQ multiplex PCR. The top ten clones hold around 1.9% of a sample with about 120,000 clones, more than 75% of them seen once. What was sequenced was PBMCs. The receptors come from a man between 35 and 55 years old in good health and CMV-seronegative. The CDR3 runs from the conserved cysteine through the conserved F or W. D genes are given only for firm matches. Size values are once, few and many counts, or a class for expanded clones, and some rows have none.

>.|TRBJ2-7|TRBV4-2|TRBD2
CASSQSDGRRYF
TGTGCCAGCAGCCAATCAGACGGGAGGCGGTACTTC
>.|TRBJ2-3|TRBV9|TRBD1
CASSDPSDRAITDTQYF
TGTGCCAGCAGCGATCCCTCCGACAGGGCCATCACAGATACGCAGTATTTT
>few|TRBJ1-2|TRBV29-1|.
CSAAASLYGYTF
TGCAGCGCGGCGGCGAGCCTCTATGGCTACACCTTC
>.|TRBJ1-2|TRBV6-6|TRBD1
CASSKQGAMDYGYTF
TGTGCCAGCAGTAAACAGGGGGCGATGGACTATGGCTACACCTTC
>.|TRBJ2-3|TRBV4-1|.
CASSQVVATDTQYF
TGCGCCAGCAGCCAAGTGGTAGCCACAGATACGCAGTATTTT
>.|TRBJ2-7|TRBV6-6|TRBD1
CASSSRTGFDEQYF
TGTGCCAGCAGTTCCAGGACAGGGTTCGACGAGCAGTACTTC
>.|TRBJ1-2|TRBV5-1|.
CASSADGGLGYTF
TGCGCCAGCAGCGCGGACGGAGGTCTCGGCTACACCTTC
>.|TRBJ2-7|TRBV18|TRBD1
CASSPPGQPIPYYEQYF
TGTGCCAGCTCACCACCGGGACAGCCCATCCCCTACTACGAGCAGTACTTC
>.|TRBJ1-4|TRBV6-6|.
CASSPGQEKLFF
TGTGCCAGCAGCCCTGGACAGGAAAAACTGTTTTTT
>.|TRBJ1-2|TRBV5-1|TRBD1
CASSLEIASTGTGGGYTF
TGCGCCAGCAGCTTGGAAATAGCCTCTACCGGGACAGGGGGTGGCTACACCTTC
>.|TRBJ2-1|TRBV4-1|TRBD1
CASSQEGGRSYNEQFF
TGCGCCAGCAGCCAAGAAGGGGGCCGCTCCTACAATGAGCAGTTCTTC
>.|TRBJ1-3|TRBV7-9|.
CASSPTGPGNTIYF
TGTGCCAGCAGTCCTACAGGGCCAGGAAACACCATATATTTT
>once|TRBJ1-2|TRBV27|TRBD1
CASSPGQGEAGYTF
TGTGCCAGCAGTCCGGGACAGGGGGAGGCTGGCTACACCTTC
>.|TRBJ2-7|TRBV6-5|TRBD1
CASSDSGTGGLVQYF
TGTGCCAGCAGCGACTCCGGGACAGGGGGTCTTGTGCAGTACTTC
>.|TRBJ1-1|TRBV6-5|.
CASIEPGGTEAFF
TGTGCCAGCATCGAACCCGGAGGTACTGAAGCTTTCTTT
>.|TRBJ1-2|TRBV7-9|.
CANKPPGANYGYTF
TGTGCCAACAAACCCCCAGGGGCTAACTATGGCTACACCTTC
>few|TRBJ1-5|TRBV15|.
CATSMAQARGDQPQHF
TGTGCCACCAGCATGGCACAGGCCCGTGGGGATCAGCCCCAGCATTTT
>.|TRBJ2-5|TRBV18|TRBD2
CASSRPGGTQYF
TGTGCCAGCTCACGACCGGGAGGGACCCAGTACTTC
>few|TRBJ1-2|TRBV9|TRBD1
CASSVEDRGYGYTF
TGTGCCAGCAGCGTTGAGGACAGGGGCTATGGCTACACCTTC
>.|TRBJ1-2|TRBV2|.
CASSEAKQGFNYGYTF
TGTGCCAGCAGTGAAGCCAAACAGGGTTTCAACTATGGCTACACCTTC
>.|TRBJ2-1|TRBV29-1|TRBD2
CSVEEGRGGAVNEQFF
TGCAGCGTTGAAGAAGGCCGCGGGGGGGCCGTCAATGAGCAGTTCTTC
>.|TRBJ1-1|TRBV28|TRBD1
CASSPPGGGWKAFF
TGTGCCAGCAGTCCCCCCGGAGGGGGCTGGAAAGCTTTCTTT
>.|TRBJ2-7|TRBV30|TRBD2
CAWSVRPLAGDLYEQYF
TGTGCCTGGAGTGTAAGACCCCTAGCGGGGGACCTATACGAGCAGTACTTC
>.|TRBJ1-5|TRBV5-6|TRBD1
CASSRFLGQARDQPQHF
TGTGCCAGCAGCAGGTTTCTCGGACAGGCAAGAGATCAGCCCCAGCATTTT
>.|TRBJ2-1|TRBV7-3|TRBD1
CASSPPGQGRSEQFF
TGTGCCAGCAGCCCACCTGGACAGGGTCGGAGTGAGCAGTTCTTC
>.|TRBJ2-1|TRBV7-3|TRBD2
CASSRTPKTSGGDQREQFF
TGTGCCAGCAGCCGAACACCCAAGACTAGCGGGGGGGATCAGCGAGAGCAGTTCTTC
>.|TRBJ1-1|TRBV29-1|.
CSVARMNTEAFF
TGCAGCGTTGCTAGGATGAACACTGAAGCTTTCTTT
>.|TRBJ2-7|TRBV6-6|.
CASSSGINEQYF
TGTGCCAGCAGTTCAGGGATCAACGAGCAGTACTTC
>.|TRBJ1-6|TRBV28|TRBD1
CASRQGQLNSPLHF
TGTGCCAGCCGGCAGGGACAGCTGAATTCACCCCTCCACTTT
>few|TRBJ2-4|TRBV29-1|TRBD1
CSVVRDRAGSIQYF
TGCAGCGTTGTCCGGGACAGGGCGGGCTCCATTCAGTACTTC
>.|TRBJ2-7|TRBV9|TRBD1
CASSPGQGPLLAYEQYF
TGTGCCAGCAGCCCCGGACAGGGGCCCTTATTAGCCTACGAGCAGTACTTC
>.|TRBJ1-1|TRBV5-1|TRBD1
CASSLDGQGNTEAFF
TGCGCCAGCAGCTTGGATGGACAGGGAAACACTGAAGCTTTCTTT
>.|TRBJ1-1|TRBV6-1|TRBD1
CASNSRTGEDTEAFF
TGTGCCAGCAATTCCCGGACAGGAGAGGACACTGAAGCTTTCTTT
>.|TRBJ1-2|TRBV28|TRBD1
CASSLLWNRGWYGYTF
TGTGCCAGCAGTTTATTATGGAACAGGGGGTGGTATGGCTACACCTTC
>once|TRBJ2-1|TRBV7-7|.
CALNEQFF
TGTGCCCTTAATGAGCAGTTCTTC
>once|TRBJ1-1|TRBV9|.
CASSVARSGTTEAFF
TGTGCCAGCAGCGTAGCAAGGAGCGGTACGACTGAAGCTTTCTTT
>.|TRBJ2-1|TRBV5-6|.
CASSLGRISRQFF
TGTGCCAGCAGCTTGGGTCGGATATCTAGGCAGTTCTTC
>.|TRBJ2-3|TRBV5-1|.
CASSLGRGHTDTQYF
TGCGCCAGCAGCTTGGGAAGGGGTCACACAGATACGCAGTATTTT
>.|TRBJ2-7|TRBV28|.
CASSLGGYHEQYF
TGTGCCAGCAGTTTAGGAGGGTACCACGAGCAGTACTTC
>.|TRBJ1-1|TRBV9|.
CASSGGTEAFF
TGTGCCAGCAGCGGAGGGACTGAAGCTTTCTTT
>.|TRBJ1-1|TRBV5-1|TRBD1
CASSEQGAGTEAFF
TGCGCCAGCAGCGAACAGGGGGCAGGCACTGAAGCTTTCTTT
>.|TRBJ1-1|TRBV29-1|.
CSVPGWVNTEAFF
TGCAGCGTTCCAGGGTGGGTAAACACTGAAGCTTTCTTT
>.|TRBJ1-1|TRBV28|.
CASRAVHEAFF
TGTGCCAGCAGGGCCGTCCATGAAGCTTTCTTT
>.|TRBJ1-3|TRBV5-1|TRBD1
CASSPTGTGVGNTIYF
TGCGCCAGCAGCCCAACCGGGACAGGGGTAGGAAACACCATATATTTT
>.|TRBJ1-1|TRBV9|TRBD1
CASSPRTGGMNTEAFF
TGTGCCAGCAGCCCAAGGACAGGGGGCATGAACACTGAAGCTTTCTTT
>once|TRBJ1-1|TRBV5-6|.
CASSLRPGTEAFF
TGTGCCAGCAGCTTACGTCCGGGGACTGAAGCTTTCTTT
>.|TRBJ1-5|TRBV2|TRBD1
CASSGTGPQPQHF
TGTGCCAGCAGTGGGACAGGGCCTCAGCCCCAGCATTTT
>.|TRBJ1-2|TRBV25-1|TRBD1
CASSLGQGSNYGYTF
TGTGCCAGCAGCCTAGGACAGGGGAGTAACTATGGCTACACCTTC
>.|TRBJ1-2|TRBV28|TRBD1
CASSSGQRSYGYTF
TGTGCCAGCAGTTCGGGACAGCGTTCCTATGGCTACACCTTC
>.|TRBJ2-2|TRBV14|TRBD1
CASSQDGQGATGELFF
TGTGCCAGCAGCCAAGACGGTCAGGGGGCCACCGGGGAGCTGTTTTTT
>.|TRBJ1-1|TRBV10-1|TRBD1
CASRIRDRRINTEAFF
TGCGCCAGCAGGATCCGGGACAGGCGGATCAACACTGAAGCTTTCTTT
>.|TRBJ1-1|TRBV18|TRBD1
CASSPVRTGPYTEAFF
TGTGCCAGCTCACCGGTTAGGACAGGGCCCTACACTGAAGCTTTCTTT
>.|TRBJ2-3|TRBV2|.
CASSEFGGEGAQYF
TGTGCCAGCAGTGAGTTCGGAGGGGAAGGAGCGCAGTATTTT
>.|TRBJ2-3|TRBV5-4|TRBD2
CASSLPSAGGLHTQYF
TGTGCCAGCAGCTTACCTTCAGCGGGGGGGCTGCATACGCAGTATTTT
>.|TRBJ2-5|TRBV5-4|TRBD1
CASGTGSQETQYF
TGTGCCAGCGGGACAGGGAGTCAAGAGACCCAGTACTTC
>.|TRBJ2-7|TRBV30|TRBD2
CAWSVRRGGYEQYF
TGTGCCTGGAGTGTAAGGCGGGGGGGCTACGAGCAGTACTTC
>.|TRBJ2-1|TRBV5-4|TRBD2
CASSGGLALNEQFF
TGTGCCAGCAGCGGGGGACTAGCTCTCAATGAGCAGTTCTTC